Following are 20 T cell receptor beta chains from one sample sequenced in a study of blood T cells in healthy people across ages. The use of a sample-barcoded 5' primer and a J-beta primer mix characterized a second PCR of 7 to 11 cycles. TCRdb independently ran MiXCR on the 5' RACE reads; one entry per CDR3 protein. In the table there are about 1,500,000 distinct CDR3 sequences, approximately 30% of which are singletons. Sequencing used blood. These receptors came from a woman aged 30 to 39 in good health.

As for this clonotype: The junction departs from the called germline gene at one end, perhaps through a read error. The chain uses TRBV14 and TRBJ2-5; D remains ambiguous. There are 15 residues in the CDR3. Germline V gene lookup returns CDR1 SGHDN and CDR2 FVKESK. In DNA form, the CDR3 reads TGTGCCAGCAGGCAAGATGGGGTGAAGGGTGGGACCCAGTACTTC. This gives the protein CASRQDGVKGGTQYF.

Turning to this clonotype: Since the CDR3 does not end with the conserved phenylalanine or tryptophan, this likely comes from a read error. This chain joins TRBV29-1 and TRBJ1-5; D is undetermined. The V end was cut by 4 bases, the J end by 2 bases, with 9 bases between. This CDR3 spans 13 amino acids. Germline V gives CDR1 SQVTM, CDR2 ANQGSEA. CDR3 residues: CSVVLQGNQPQHC. The CDR3 DNA reads as TGCAGCGTTGTTCTTCAGGGCAATCAGCCCCAGCATTGT.

About this clonotype itself: A much larger clone differs from this one at a single base, so this may be a read error. The rearrangement joins TRBV7-2 to TRBJ1-2, with no clear D. Germline CDR1 and CDR2: SGHTA and FQGNSA. The CDR3 runs to 12 residues. With 3 bases removed from V and 8 bases from J, the gap between germline ends came to 10 bases. The CDR3, as DNA: TGTGCCAGCAGCTTGGCGCGTCTGGGCTACACCTTC. Encoded protein: CASSLARLGYTF.

This clonotype turned up a few times. The rearrangement joins TRBV6-5 to TRBJ2-7; D is possibly TRBD1 (5 bases). V shed 2 bases and J shed 6 bases, with 14 bases lying between them. CDR3 length equals 14 residues. Germline V gene data show CDR1 as MNHEY and CDR2 as SVGAGI. The CDR3 loop reads CASSYNAGRPEQYF. CDR3 sequence (DNA): TGTGCCAGCAGTTACAATGCAGGGCGTCCCGAGCAGTACTTC.

In its sample, this clonotype was seen once. The rearrangement joins TRBV18 to TRBJ2-1, with TRBD2 as a possible D gene (7 bases). The V gene's germline CDR1 is KGHSH and CDR2 LQKENI. V shed 0 bases and J shed 5 bases, with 17 bases lying between them. The CDR3 consists of 17 residues. Here the CDR3 reads CASSPPGGAVLNNEQFF. The DNA for the CDR3 is TGTGCCAGCTCACCACCGGGGGGGGCCGTACTTAACAATGAGCAGTTCTTC.

Regarding this clonotype: Given the absence of the conserved phenylalanine or tryptophan at the CDR3 end, a read error is likely. The chain uses TRBV6-2 or TRBV6-3 and TRBJ1-2; D may be TRBD1 (6 bases). Germline CDR1 reads MNHEY; CDR2 reads SVGEGT. Trimming took 3 bases from V and 3 from J, leaving 8 bases between them. This CDR3 is 13 amino acids long. The CDR3 nucleotides are TGTGCCAGCAGTTATGGGACACACTATGGCTACACCGTC. Translating it yields CASSYGTHYGYTV.

The V call is TRBV28, the J call TRBJ2-7; D is perhaps TRBD1 (6 bases). This CDR3 has 13 amino acids. Trimming cost V 9 bases and J 2 bases, with 14 bases left between them. Germline V CDR1 and CDR2: MDHEN, SYDVKM. Written as DNA, the CDR3 is TGTGCCAGTCAAAACGGACAGACCTACGAGCAGTACTTC. Protein: CASQNGQTYEQYF. Variable domain in full (rest from reference TRBV28 and TRBJ2-7): DVKVTQSSRYLVKRTGEKVFLECVQDMDHENMFWYRQDPGLGLRLIYFSYDVKMKEKGDIPEGYSVSREKKERFSLILESASTNQTSMYLCASQNGQTYEQYFGPGTRLTVT.

The CDR3 loop is CASSVGRGSQAYEQYF. CDR3 DNA: TGTGCCAGCAGCGTAGGTCGGGGGTCCCAAGCCTACGAGCAGTACTTC. The gene calls are TRBV9 and TRBJ2-7; D perhaps matches TRBD2 (6 bases). The CDR3 totals 16 residues. Germline-derived CDR1 and CDR2 are SGDLS and YYNGEE. Trimming left V 0 bases short and J 2 bases short, with 15 bases between.

This sequence joins TRBV20-1 and TRBJ2-1, with 12 positions matching TRBD2. From germline, CDR1 is DFQATT and CDR2 SNEGSKA (reference sequence). There are 15 residues in the CDR3. V shed 2 bases and J 8 bases; nucleotides not matched to a gene: 7. CDR3 amino acids: CSARLAGGKLDEQFF. In DNA, the CDR3 is TGCAGTGCTAGACTAGCGGGGGGGAAACTCGATGAGCAGTTCTTC.

This clonotype was recorded a few times. The J gene is TRBJ2-5, the V gene TRBV7-6; 8 nucleotides align to TRBD2. Germline-derived CDR1 and CDR2 are SGHVS and FNYEAQ. This CDR3 region has 14 residues. Trimming cost V 5 bases and J 4 bases; bases outside gene matches: 6. This CDR3 reads CASSPTSATETQYF. The CDR3 DNA reads as TGTGCCAGCAGCCCGACTAGCGCCACAGAGACCCAGTACTTC.

This clonotype turned up a few times. The rearrangement joins TRBV18 to TRBJ1-5; 7 nucleotides match TRBD1. The germline V gene has CDR1 KGHSH and CDR2 LQKENI. With V trimmed by 3 bases and J by 5 bases, 7 bases remained unmatched. The CDR3 covers 15 residues. The chain's CDR3 is CASSPSGTVYQPQHF. The CDR3 nucleotides are TGTGCCAGCTCACCCTCCGGGACAGTCTATCAGCCCCAGCATTTT. The complete variable domain, with remaining parts taken from reference TRBV18 and TRBJ1-5, reads NAGVMQNPRHLVRRRGQEARLRCSPMKGHSHVYWYRQLPEEGLKFMVYLQKENIIDESGMPKERFSAEFPKEGPSILRIQQVVRGDSAAYFCASSPSGTVYQPQHFGDGTRLSIL.

This clonotype was detected many times. The V gene is TRBV28, the J gene TRBJ2-7, with a weak D call TRBD1 (6 bases). Trimming pared 4 bases from V and 4 bases from J, leaving 20 bases between. The CDR3 loop spans 16 amino acids. Germline loops: CDR1 MDHEN, CDR2 SYDVKM. Written as DNA, the CDR3 is TGTGCCAGCAGTTCTCCGGGACACTACCTTCCGTACGAGCAGTACTTC. Translation gives CASSSPGHYLPYEQYF.

On this clonotype: Its ends do not fully match the called genes, so a read error is possible. V gene TRBV10-1 combines with J gene TRBJ1-6; D gene ambiguous. The CDR3 sequence is 13 residues long. Germline CDR1 and CDR2: WNHNN and SYGVQD (reference sequence). The CDR3 loop is CASSESGYSPPHF. The CDR3 bases are TGCGCCAGCAGTGAGTCGGGGTATTCACCCCCCCACTTT.

Comments on this clonotype: One end of the junction does not line up with germline, which may come from a read error. The rearrangement links TRBV2 to TRBJ2-1; no firm D call. Gene TRBJ2-7 matches the end of the DNA better, so the J call may be wrong. CDR1 is SNHLY, CDR2 FYNNEI, per germline. The CDR3 runs 15 residues. CDR3 amino acids: CASREDSKIYNEQYF. CDR3 DNA: TGTGCCAGCAGGGAAGACTCTAAGATTTACAATGAGCAGTACTTC.

CDR3 region: CASSFLDYNEQFF. The CDR3 bases are TGTGCCAGCAGCTTTTTAGATTACAATGAGCAGTTCTTC. The chain combines TRBV7-6 with TRBJ2-1; D gene ambiguous. From germline, CDR1 is SGHVS and CDR2 FNYEAQ. Between the trimmed V and J ends, which lost 3 bases and 4 bases, there was a span of 7 bases. This CDR3 region has 13 residues.

This chain joins TRBV7-9 and TRBJ2-1, with 9 bases matching TRBD2. Germline lookup yields CDR1 SEHNR and CDR2 FQNEAQ (reference sequence). Losses at the gene ends were 1 base for V and 5 bases for J; bases not matched to a gene: 6. The CDR3 has 16 residues. The CDR3 DNA sequence: TGTGCCAGCAGCTTAGTGGGACTAGCAGATAACAATGAGCAGTTCTTC. As protein: CASSLVGLADNNEQFF.

In this sample, this clonotype turned up many times. The chain joins TRBV29-1 to TRBJ1-5, with D possibly TRBD1 on 5 matching bases. The length of the CDR3 is 13 residues. V was pared by 4 bases and J by 1 base, with 8 bases between. Germline CDR1 reads SQVTM; CDR2 reads ANQGSEA. This chain's CDR3 is CSVARGSNQPQHF. The CDR3 DNA reads as TGCAGCGTTGCGCGGGGGAGCAATCAGCCCCAGCATTTT.

V gene TRBV5-1 combines with J gene TRBJ2-5, with 7 nucleotides matching TRBD1. V lost 4 bases to trimming and J lost 11 bases; unmatched junction nucleotides: 11. The CDR3 length is 13 residues. Germline CDR1 and CDR2: SGHRS and YFSETQ. This CDR3 is CASSGDSYYGQYF. The CDR3 DNA is TGCGCCAGCAGCGGGGACAGTTACTACGGGCAGTACTTC.

This chain uses TRBV5-1 with TRBJ1-5; 7 bases are a match to TRBD1. Matching the DNA end better, TRBJ2-3 makes the J call doubtful. Germline CDR1 is SGHRS and CDR2 is YFSETQ. The CDR3 covers 14 residues. In DNA form, the CDR3 reads TGCGCCAGCCGGATTGACAGGGAGAATCAGCCCCAGTATTTT. Its protein is CASRIDRENQPQYF.

A note on this clonotype: This clone may be a read error of a much larger clone one base away. This rearrangement joins TRBV7-9 to TRBJ2-7; 10 bases are a match to TRBD1. V lost 5 bases, J lost 5 bases, and 3 bases stayed unmatched. Per the germline V gene, CDR1 is SEHNR and CDR2 is FQNEAQ (reference sequence). The CDR3 sequence is 13 residues long. The DNA of the CDR3 is TGTGCCAGCAGCACCGGACAGGGGGACGAGCAGTACTTC. This gives the protein CASSTGQGDEQYF.